Given below is one TCR beta chain in context. Its antigen is as yet unknown. The record originates from a study of early T cells in non-severe SARS-CoV-2 infection. Across the study: Sequencing targeted bulk RNA from unsorted whole blood, leaving chains unpaired.

The protocol attached unique molecular identifiers to individual cDNA molecules. TCRdb reprocessed the 5' RACE reads with MiXCR, giving one entry per CDR3 protein. Altogether some 110,000 distinct CDR3 sequences are present, 15% being singletons, with the ten largest covering 20% to 25%. The CDR3 consists of 17 residues. Trimming took 4 bases from V and 0 from J, leaving 19 bases between them. The germline V gene encodes CDR1 GTSNPN and CDR2 SVGIG (reference sequence). Study-wide findings and caveats: Private and CD4 specificities were missed by VDJdb matching, skewed to anti-spike CD8.

The receptor was isolated from an adult who was a healthcare worker with PCR-confirmed SARS-CoV-2 infection or an uninfected control (not recorded which). The specimen sequenced was whole blood. V usage is TRBV30 and J usage is TRBJ1-3; maybe TRBD1 (5 bases). This CDR3 reads CAWTPGLLGVSGNTIYF. Here the CDR3 DNA reads TGTGCCTGGACCCCGGGCCTTCTGGGGGTCTCTGGAAACACCATATATTTT.